This T cell receptor beta chain was captured by sequencing in a study of T cell responses to AZD1222 COVID-19 vaccine. At the level of the study: Timing groups of about 4 and about 12 weeks for second doses were pooled.

The CDR3 totals 14 residues. Germline V gene sequence: CDR1 LGHNA, CDR2 YNFKEQ. V dropped 1 base and J dropped 7; count of bases not matched to a gene: 1. The protocol was immunoSEQ multiplex PCR, while the TCRdb copy is restricted to in-frame clones and leaves out a portion. The sample lists roughly 140,000 clones, about 91% occurring once. Worth noting for this clone: Antigen specificity is unknown.

Study-wide findings and caveats: Researchers took repertoire samples only after the peak T cell response had come. Reportedly, nearly half of unique spike TCRs recognized epitopes outside B.1.351/B.1.1.7 mutations.

Sample: peripheral blood, taken on day 0 of AZD1222 vaccination. This receptor was obtained from an adult in good health. J is TRBJ1-4 and V is TRBV4-2; TRBD1 aligns across 9 bases. As DNA, the CDR3 is TGTGCCAGCAGCCAAGGGACAGGGGTTGAAAAACTGTTTTTT. Amino acid sequence: CASSQGTGVEKLFF.